The 10 T cell receptor beta chains below come from one sample, sequenced in a study of T-cell memory formation after mild COVID-19. From the 5' RACE reads, TCRdb called clonotypes with MiXCR, one entry per CDR3 protein. Of some 600,000 distinct CDR3 sequences listed, 17% are singletons. Sequenced: PBMCs or a T cell subset sorted from them (not recorded which). Source of these receptors: an adult woman who had mild COVID-19 (a few samples of this study predate the infection). Cell type and time point are not known.

This clonotype was recorded a few times. This chain links TRBV7-9 with TRBJ1-1; D is ambiguous. The V and J ends lost 1 base and 4 bases respectively, with 13 bases between them. The CDR3 has 15 amino acids. Germline values: CDR1 SEHNR, CDR2 FQNEAQ (reference sequence). The CDR3 spells CASSLGTLVGTEAFF. CDR3 DNA sequence: TGTGCCAGCAGCTTAGGGACTTTAGTGGGCACTGAAGCTTTCTTT.

The V gene is TRBV30, the J gene TRBJ1-1; D not resolved. In germline, CDR1 is GTSNPN, CDR2 SVGIG (reference sequence). The CDR3 consists of 18 residues. V was clipped by 3 bases and J by 1 base, with 24 bases between them. As DNA, the CDR3 is TGTGCCTGGAGACCCCGCCCCATCGTCCGGGATACGAACACTGAAGCTTTCTTT. Translation gives CAWRPRPIVRDTNTEAFF. The variable domain in full, with the rest retrieved from reference TRBV30 and TRBJ1-1, is SQTIHQWPATLVQPVGSPLSLECTVEGTSNPNLYWYRQAAGRGLQLLFYSVGIGQISSEVPQNLSASRPQDRQFILSSKKLLLSDSGFYLCAWRPRPIVRDTNTEAFFGQGTRLTVV.

The chain employs TRBV6-5 and TRBJ2-7, with a possible D match to TRBD2 (6 bases). The germline gives CDR1 MNHEY, CDR2 SVGAGI. Trimming cost V 0 bases and J 3 bases, with 15 bases left between them. The CDR3 sequence is 16 residues long. The CDR3 DNA reads TGTGCCAGCAGTTACTCACCGGGACTGGCCTTCTACGAGCAGTACTTC. Translated: CASSYSPGLAFYEQYF.

This clonotype was seen only a few times. The chain combines TRBV11-2 with TRBJ2-3; no firm D call. The CDR3 extends over 15 amino acids. Germline V CDR1 and CDR2: SGHAT, FQNNGV. V gave up 0 bases and J gave up 0 bases, with 7 bases separating them. CDR3 nucleotide sequence: TGTGCCAGCAGCTTAGATTGGGCCAGCACAGATACGCAGTATTTT. Its translation: CASSLDWASTDTQYF.

CDR3: CASSQEKITGELFF. In DNA, the CDR3 is TGCGCCAGCAGCCAGGAGAAAATCACCGGGGAGCTGTTTTTT. The rearrangement uses TRBV4-1 and TRBJ2-2; no clear D gene. This CDR3 is 14 amino acids long. Trimming removed 3 bases at V and 4 bases at J, with 9 bases between. The germline V gene encodes CDR1 MGHRA and CDR2 YSYEKL.

This clonotype appeared a few times. The V and J genes are TRBV3-1 and TRBJ2-7; D is undetermined. V was shortened by 1 base and J by 2 bases, with 9 bases between the two germline ends. The germline CDR1 and CDR2 sequences are LGHDT and YNNKEL (reference sequence). The CDR3 is 14 residues long. CDR3 nucleotide sequence: TGTGCCAGCAGCCAAGTGCTAGTTCCCTACGAGCAGTACTTC. Translation: CASSQVLVPYEQYF.

In this sample, this clonotype turned up a few times. The rearrangement joins TRBV3-1 to TRBJ1-4; perhaps TRBD1 as D (5 bases). Germline-derived CDR1 and CDR2 are LGHDT and YNNKEL (reference sequence). V was shortened by 2 bases and J by 8 bases, with 18 bases between the two germline ends. This CDR3 is built from 16 residues. The CDR3 DNA reads TGTGCCAGCAGCCAACGGTCGAGAGGGACGGGGGAAAAACTGTTTTTT. Protein: CASSQRSRGTGEKLFF.

This clonotype was counted only a few times. This CDR3 reads CASTRSINQPQHF. The CDR3 DNA reads TGTGCCAGCACCAGGAGTATCAATCAGCCCCAGCATTTT. V gene TRBV7-8 combines with J gene TRBJ1-5; D ambiguous. Deletions cut 7 bases from V and 3 bases from J, with 10 bases between. From germline, CDR1 is SGHVS and CDR2 FQNEAQ. This CDR3 comprises 13 residues.

The V gene is TRBV12-3 or TRBV12-4, the J gene TRBJ1-1; D is unclear. The CDR3 totals 14 residues. Trimming took 0 bases from V and 12 from J, leaving 17 bases between them. The CDR3 DNA reads as TGTGCCAGCAGTTTAGCATTCCGGGAAAACGGGACTTTCTTT. It codes for CASSLAFRENGTFF.

This clonotype occurred a few times. This chain links TRBV29-1 with TRBJ2-2; no definite D call. Deletions cut 7 bases from V and 5 bases from J, with 14 bases between. Per germline, CDR1 SQVTM and CDR2 ANQGSEA. The CDR3 contains 13 residues. CDR3 residues: CSASQYGTGELFF. The CDR3 bases are TGCAGCGCGAGCCAATACGGGACCGGGGAGCTGTTTTTT.